Listed below are T cell receptor beta chains from one sample, sequenced in a study of cytomegalovirus exposure and HLA in healthy donors. The assay was immunoSEQ multiplex PCR, and TCRdb's table has in-frame clones only and misses some. The repertoire holds 280,000 or so clones, with 80% to 90% as singletons. The sequencing sample was made of PBMCs. These TCRs come from a woman aged 18-35 years in good health and CMV-seronegative. Each CDR3 is given with its conserved first and last residue. A D gene is named only where the DNA matches it firmly. Clone size is given for some rows only: seen once, a few or many times, or a class if the clone is expanded.

V gene	J gene	D gene	clone size	CDR3 DNA	CDR3 protein
TRBV6-5	TRBJ1-3	.	.	TGTGCCAGCAGTTACGGACAGAAAGGAAACACCATATATTTT	CASSYGQKGNTIYF
TRBV5-6	TRBJ2-5	.	.	TGTGCCAGCAGCTTTCTCACTGAGACCCAGTACTTC	CASSFLTETQYF
TRBV30	TRBJ2-1	.	.	TGTGCCTGGAATGAAAGGGGGGGCCCTTACAATGAGCAGTTCTTC	CAWNERGGPYNEQFF
TRBV18	TRBJ1-1	TRBD1	.	TGTGCCAGCTCGCCCCAAAGACAGGGGGCCAACACTGAAGCTTTCTTT	CASSPQRQGANTEAFF
TRBV2	TRBJ2-3	.	once	TGTGCCAGCAGTGAAGTGGGCTTAGCGTGGGATACGCAGTATTTT	CASSEVGLAWDTQYF
TRBV13	TRBJ2-3	.	.	TGTGCCAGCAGCTTAGGGGCCTTGGATACGCAGTATTTT	CASSLGALDTQYF
TRBV2	TRBJ2-2	.	few	TGTGCCAGCAGTGAAGGGGGGGCGAACACCGGGGAGCTGTTTTTT	CASSEGGANTGELFF
TRBV15	TRBJ1-4	TRBD1	.	TGTGCCACCAGCAGAGTTAGGACAGGGAAGATTGAAAAACTGTTTTTT	CATSRVRTGKIEKLFF
TRBV27	TRBJ1-6	TRBD1	.	TGTGCCAGCAGACCAGGGACAGTTAATTCACCCCTCCACTTT	CASRPGTVNSPLHF
TRBV6-6	TRBJ2-7	.	.	TGTGCCAGCAGTCTAAGGGAGGGGGCCTACGAGCAGTACTTC	CASSLREGAYEQYF
TRBV6-5	TRBJ2-3	TRBD2	.	TGTGCCAGCAGGGGACTAGCGGGGGGGACAGATACGCAGTATTTT	CASRGLAGGTDTQYF
TRBV5-6	TRBJ2-7	.	.	TGTGCCAGCAGCTTCCCGAGACAGATCACCTACGAGCAGTACTTC	CASSFPRQITYEQYF
TRBV4-1	TRBJ1-1	.	.	TGCGCCAGCAGCCAAGATGATGTAGGGAGGACTGAAGCTTTCTTT	CASSQDDVGRTEAFF
TRBV19	TRBJ1-6	.	.	TGTGCCAGTAGTGACAGGACAAGCTCCTATAATTCACCCCTCCACTTT	CASSDRTSSYNSPLHF
TRBV6-5	TRBJ2-1	.	.	TGTGCCAGCTCCCGTTTGGCAGACAATGAGCAGTTCTTC	CASSRLADNEQFF
TRBV7-2	TRBJ2-2	.	few	TGTGCCAGCAGCTTAGAGGCGGGGAGTGCCGGGGAGCTGTTTTTT	CASSLEAGSAGELFF
TRBV4-2	TRBJ1-2	TRBD1	.	TGTGCCAGCAGCCAAGGAGGCAGGGGGCCCGATCCTATCTATGGCTACACCTTC	CASSQGGRGPDPIYGYTF
TRBV7-8	TRBJ2-1	TRBD1	.	TGTGCCAGCAGCTTAGGGGCGACAGGGGTAAATGAGCAGTTCTTC	CASSLGATGVNEQFF
TRBV6-5	TRBJ1-1	.	.	TGTGCCAGTGGGCTAGGGACATTGAACACTGAAGCTTTCTTT	CASGLGTLNTEAFF
TRBV10-2	TRBJ2-7	.	.	TGCGCCAGCAGTGCGGCCGGGGGAGCCTACGAGCAGTACTTC	CASSAAGGAYEQYF
TRBV2	TRBJ2-7	.	.	TGTTCCAGCAGGAAGGGGGCCTACGAGCAGTACTTC	CSSRKGAYEQYF
TRBV11-3	TRBJ2-3	TRBD1	once	TGTGCCAGCAGCTCCCGGAGGACAGGAGATACGCAGTATTTT	CASSSRRTGDTQYF
TRBV4-1	TRBJ1-2	TRBD1	few	TGCGCCAGCAGACCGACAGGGGGCTTTCAGTATGGCTACACCTTC	CASRPTGGFQYGYTF
TRBV5-6	TRBJ2-7	TRBD1	few	TGTGCCAGCAGCTACTACAGGGGGGAGCAGTACTTC	CASSYYRGEQYF
TRBV5-4	TRBJ2-5	.	.	TGTGCCAGCAGCTTGAGCCCCCAAGAGACCCAGTACTTC	CASSLSPQETQYF
TRBV29-1	TRBJ1-2	.	.	TGCAGCGTTGAAAGGGCAGGGGATGGCTACACCTTC	CSVERAGDGYTF
TRBV11-1	TRBJ2-7	TRBD2	.	TGTGCCAGCAGCCGGACTAGCGCGGTCGAGCAGTACTTC	CASSRTSAVEQYF
TRBV9	TRBJ2-2	TRBD2	.	TGTGCCAGCAGCGTTACGGGACTAGCTTTCACCGGGGAGCTGTTTTTT	CASSVTGLAFTGELFF
TRBV5-4	TRBJ1-6	TRBD1	.	TGTGCCAGCAGAGGGACAGGCGGCTCACCCCTCCACTTT	CASRGTGGSPLHF
TRBV7-8	TRBJ2-3	.	.	TGTGCCAGCAGCCGGGGGTGGGGGACAGATACGCAGTATTTT	CASSRGWGTDTQYF
TRBV2	TRBJ1-6	.	.	TGTGCCAGCAGTGACGACGTTGGGGCTAATTCACCCCTCCACTTT	CASSDDVGANSPLHF
TRBV6-5	TRBJ1-2	.	.	TGTGCCAGCGGAGACCGGACAGCTTATAACTATGGCTACACCTTC	CASGDRTAYNYGYTF